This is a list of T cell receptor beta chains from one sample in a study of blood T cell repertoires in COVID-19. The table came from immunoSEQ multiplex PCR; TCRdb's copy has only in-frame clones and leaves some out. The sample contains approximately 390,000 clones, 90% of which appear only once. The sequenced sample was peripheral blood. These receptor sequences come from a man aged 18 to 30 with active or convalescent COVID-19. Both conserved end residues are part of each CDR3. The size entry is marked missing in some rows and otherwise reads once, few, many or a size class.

CASSIAAGELFF,NA,TRBV27,TRBJ2-2
CASSPTGYSNQPQHF,NA,TRBV19,TRBJ1-5
CASRRSAEAFF,NA,TRBV27,TRBJ1-1
CASRETTGGTYGYTF,NA,TRBV2,TRBJ1-2
CASSDLGEGIGNTIYF,NA,TRBV6-4,TRBJ1-3
CASSPDAGSPLHF,once,TRBV6-2/TRBV6-3,TRBJ1-6
CASSLGANTEAFF,NA,TRBV7-3,TRBJ1-1
CASSYSRTDGYANTGELFF,NA,TRBV6-2/TRBV6-3,TRBJ2-2
CASSFFSGDNQPQHF,NA,TRBV5-6,TRBJ1-5
CASSVVGGAGTGELFF,NA,TRBV9,TRBJ2-2
CAGTSGAQETQYF,NA,TRBV7-9,TRBJ2-5
CASSLSSGSTDTQYF,NA,TRBV27,TRBJ2-3
CASSSTNRGPNDEQYF,NA,TRBV7-9,TRBJ2-7
CASSETGLPGYTF,NA,TRBV28,TRBJ1-2
CASSPGTGGNQPQHF,NA,TRBV7-2,TRBJ1-5
CASSQVSQGGNQPQHF,NA,TRBV4-2,TRBJ1-5
CASSLAGLAGGIDTQYF,few,TRBV5-1,TRBJ2-3